Listed below are T cell receptor beta chains from one sample, sequenced in a study of response to subunit inactivated influenza vaccine. TCRdb reprocessed the RT-PCR reads with MiXCR, giving one entry per CDR3 protein. Here the sample spans about 170,000 distinct CDR3 sequences, 10% to 15% being singletons. The same sample was also studied in work on T cells expressing NK-cell markers.

The sample was CD8+ T cells sorted from PBMCs, taken roughly 13 days after vaccination. These receptors all stem from a man aged 50-59 years who received an inactivated influenza vaccine. Each CDR3 is given with its conserved first and last residue. D genes are given only for firm matches. The listing skips clone size in some rows; elsewhere it reads once, few, many or a size class.

j_gene | len | d_gene | v_gene | abundance | CDR3nt | CDR3aa
TRBJ2-2 | 12 | . | TRBV24-1 | many | TGTGCCACCAGGTCGAACACCGGGGAGCTGTTTTTT | CATRSNTGELFF
TRBJ1-1 | 13 | . | TRBV6-2/TRBV6-3 | . | TGTGCCAGCAGTTACGGAAGGTACACTGAAGCTTTCTTT | CASSYGRYTEAFF
TRBJ1-1 | 12 | . | TRBV7-9 | few | TGTGCCAGCAGCTTTTTTCGTGCTGAAGCTTTCTTT | CASSFFRAEAFF
TRBJ2-1 | 15 | . | TRBV15 | many | TGTGCCACCAGCAGAGCGGGGGAGTATTACAATGAGCAGTTCTTC | CATSRAGEYYNEQFF
TRBJ2-7 | 15 | TRBD2 | TRBV7-9 | . | TGTGCCAGCAGCTTATGGGCTAGCGGAGGGGCCGAGCAGTACTTC | CASSLWASGGAEQYF
TRBJ2-7 | 15 | TRBD1 | TRBV20-1 | few | TGCAGTGCTAGAGACGACACCGGGACAGGGTACGAGCAGTACTTC | CSARDDTGTGYEQYF
TRBJ2-5 | 13 | . | TRBV27 | . | TGTGCCAGCAGTGGACTGTTCGGGGAGACCCAGTACTTC | CASSGLFGETQYF
TRBJ2-1 | 16 | . | TRBV4-3 | . | TGCGCCAGCAGCCAGGAGAGTTTGGAATCCTACAATGAGCAGTTCTTC | CASSQESLESYNEQFF
TRBJ2-3 | 12 | . | TRBV27 | many | TGTGCCAGCAGTTCGTACACAGATACGCAGTATTTT | CASSSYTDTQYF
TRBJ2-5 | 11 | TRBD1 | TRBV11-2 | . | TGTGCCAGCAGCGGAACCGGGACAGCGTACTTC | CASSGTGTAYF
TRBJ2-5 | 15 | TRBD2 | TRBV6-6 | many | TGTGCCAGCAGTTACGGCGGGGGGGCCCCAGAGACCCAGTACTTC | CASSYGGGAPETQYF
TRBJ2-7 | 17 | . | TRBV20-1 | few | TGCAGTGCTAGAGACCTCCGGGGGGCTAGCGGAAACTACGAGCAGTACTTC | CSARDLRGASGNYEQYF
TRBJ2-1 | 15 | . | TRBV28 | . | TGTGCCAGCAGTTTAGCCCTAGCAAGCTACAATGAGCAGTTCTTC | CASSLALASYNEQFF
TRBJ1-5 | 17 | . | TRBV19 | few | TGTGCCAGTAGTATGGGGTCAGGGCTTTATAGCAATCAGCCCCAGCATTTT | CASSMGSGLYSNQPQHF
TRBJ1-1 | 14 | . | TRBV5-1 | many | TGCGCCAGCAGCTGGGTGGGGATGAACACTGAAGCTTTCTTT | CASSWVGMNTEAFF
TRBJ2-7 | 12 | . | TRBV30 | . | TGTGCCTGGAGTACCCCCCCTTACGAGCAGTACTTC | CAWSTPPYEQYF
TRBJ1-5 | 17 | TRBD1 | TRBV12-3/TRBV12-4 | . | TGTGCCAGCAGTTTATCCCCTGCGGGACAGGCCGATCAGCCCCAGCATTTT | CASSLSPAGQADQPQHF
TRBJ2-5 | 17 | TRBD2 | TRBV14 | . | TGTGCCAGCAGCCAAGATTGGCGAGCGGGGGATCAAGAGACCCAGTACTTC | CASSQDWRAGDQETQYF
TRBJ2-1 | 16 | . | TRBV7-9 | few | TGTGCCAGCAACCAAATAGCGATGAAGTCATACAATGAGCAGTTCTTC | CASNQIAMKSYNEQFF
TRBJ2-1 | 16 | TRBD2 | TRBV4-1 | . | TGCGCCAGCAGCCAGGCCCCGGGACTAGCAAGAAATGAGCAGTTCTTC | CASSQAPGLARNEQFF
TRBJ2-1 | 15 | . | TRBV12-3/TRBV12-4 | . | TGTGCCAGCAGTTTAAAACAGACACCCTACAATGAGCAGTTCTTC | CASSLKQTPYNEQFF
TRBJ2-7 | 14 | TRBD1 | TRBV5-1 | . | TGCGCCAGCAGCTTCGGGACAGGGATTTACGAGCAGTACTTC | CASSFGTGIYEQYF
TRBJ2-5 | 14 | . | TRBV28 | few | TGTGCCAGCAGTTTGGCGGGACAAGGGGAGACCCAGTACTTC | CASSLAGQGETQYF
TRBJ2-3 | 14 | . | TRBV7-3 | . | TGTGCCAGCAGCGCTTTAGGTGCCGCAGATACGCAGTATTTT | CASSALGAADTQYF
TRBJ2-7 | 13 | . | TRBV7-2 | . | TGTGCCAGCAGCTTAGGTTTTACATACGAGCAGTACTTC | CASSLGFTYEQYF
TRBJ1-1 | 14 | . | TRBV2 | few | TGTGCCAGCATCCCACTCCGGGGGGCCACTGAAGCTTTCTTT | CASIPLRGATEAFF
TRBJ2-5 | 16 | TRBD2 | TRBV20-1 | . | TGCAGTGCTAGAGGGACAACTAGCGGGAGAAGGGAGACCCAGTACTTC | CSARGTTSGRRETQYF
TRBJ2-7 | 15 | TRBD2 | TRBV4-3 | few | TGCGCCAGCAGCCAAGGGACTAGCGGTTATCACGAGCAGTACTTC | CASSQGTSGYHEQYF
TRBJ1-5 | 9 | . | TRBV12-3/TRBV12-4 | few | TGTGCCAGCGGGCAGCCCCAGCATTTT | CASGQPQHF
TRBJ1-5 | 13 | . | TRBV20-1 | few | TGCAGTGCTAGCGGGGGCATCAGTCAGCCCCAGCATTTT | CSASGGISQPQHF
TRBJ2-7 | 14 | TRBD2 | TRBV25-1 | . | TGTGCCAGCAGTGATTCCGGGACTACTTACGAGCAGTACTTC | CASSDSGTTYEQYF
TRBJ2-3 | 16 | TRBD2 | TRBV5-5 | . | TGTGCCAGCAGTCACGGACTAGCGGGGGGCACAGATACGCAGTATTTT | CASSHGLAGGTDTQYF
TRBJ1-6 | 17 | TRBD1 | TRBV7-6 | few | TGTGCCAGCAGCTTAGCTACAGGGGGCTCCTATAATTCACCCCTCCACTTT | CASSLATGGSYNSPLHF
TRBJ2-2 | 14 | . | TRBV4-3 | few | TGCGCCAGCAGCCAAGATGGTAACACCGGGGAGCTGTTTTTT | CASSQDGNTGELFF
TRBJ2-1 | 15 | . | TRBV20-1 | . | TGCAGTGCTTCCTTCCCTAGCGCCCTCTACAATGAGCAGTTCTTC | CSASFPSALYNEQFF
TRBJ1-1 | 14 | . | TRBV6-1 | few | TGTGCCAGCACTAGGGGGGGGTTGGCCACTGAAGCTTTCTTT | CASTRGGLATEAFF
TRBJ2-2 | 14 | . | TRBV5-6 | many | TGTGCCAGCAGCCTCACACAGAACACCGGGGAGCTGTTTTTT | CASSLTQNTGELFF
TRBJ2-1 | 16 | TRBD2 | TRBV29-1 | many | TGCAGCGTCCCGGGACTAGCGGGGGCGATCTCCAATGAGCAGTTCTTC | CSVPGLAGAISNEQFF
TRBJ2-7 | 15 | . | TRBV3-1 | many | TGTGCCAGCAGCCAAGCGGGCAGGGTCCCCTACGAGCAGTACTTC | CASSQAGRVPYEQYF
TRBJ2-1 | 19 | TRBD2 | TRBV6-2/TRBV6-3 | many | TGTGCCAGCAGTTACTCGTGGCTAGCGGGGGGGCCTTCCTACAATGAGCAGTTCTTC | CASSYSWLAGGPSYNEQFF
TRBJ2-7 | 18 | TRBD1 | TRBV28 | few | TGTGCCAGCAGTTTGCACTATTCTCGGACAGGGAGCTCCTACGAGCAGTACTTC | CASSLHYSRTGSSYEQYF
TRBJ2-7 | 16 | TRBD2 | TRBV3-1 | . | TGTGCCAGCAGCCGACGACCGGGACTAGGGACCGCCGAGCAGTACTTC | CASSRRPGLGTAEQYF